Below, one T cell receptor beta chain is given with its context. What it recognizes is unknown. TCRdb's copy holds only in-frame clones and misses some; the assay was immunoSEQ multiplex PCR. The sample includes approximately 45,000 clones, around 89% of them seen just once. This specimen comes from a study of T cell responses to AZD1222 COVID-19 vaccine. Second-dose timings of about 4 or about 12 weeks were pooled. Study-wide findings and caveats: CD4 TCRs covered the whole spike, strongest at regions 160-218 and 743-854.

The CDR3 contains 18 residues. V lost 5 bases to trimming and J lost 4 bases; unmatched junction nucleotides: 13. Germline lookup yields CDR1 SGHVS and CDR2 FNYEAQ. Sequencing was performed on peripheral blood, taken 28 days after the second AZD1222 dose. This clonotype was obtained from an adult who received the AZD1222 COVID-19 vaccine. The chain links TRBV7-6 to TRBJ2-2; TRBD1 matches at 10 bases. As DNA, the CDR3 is TGTGCCAGCAGCCCGACGGTGGGACAGGGGTATGGCACCGGGGAGCTGTTTTTT. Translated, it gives CASSPTVGQGYGTGELFF.